This TCR beta chain was observed in a study of metastatic and nonmetastatic thyroid tumors. Across the study: Comparative analysis of repertoires was undertaken across blood and tumor or nodule tissue obtained from malignant and benign thyroid patients.

Study-wide points: A significant increase in TCR beta diversity was reportedly seen in malignant thyroid tumors relative to benign nodules, in blood and tumor.

This CDR3 is built from 14 residues. Trimming removed 3 bases from V and 7 bases from J, with 15 bases in between. The germline V gene encodes CDR1 GTSNPN and CDR2 SVGIG (reference sequence). All patients were untreated before thyroid surgery. With respect to this clone: As yet, its antigen is unknown.

How the authors handled the data: The study's classifier, a distant-metastasis tool for papillary thyroid cancer, was built using CDR3 differences across clinicopathological groups. TCRdb re-processed the PCR reads through MiXCR. Here the V and J calls rest on TCRdb's processing, not on the authors' analysis. The data show approximately 4,000 clones, roughly 20% seen once. The clonotype originates from a male donor with papillary thyroid cancer or a benign thyroid nodule (not recorded which). Some clones in this sample may be carry-over from other donors' samples. What was sequenced was tumor tissue. The chain couples TRBV30 to TRBJ2-2; maybe TRBD1 (5 bases). CDR3 loop: CAWSGISGIGELFF. The CDR3 DNA reads as TGTGCCTGGAGCGGAATCTCAGGGATCGGGGAGCTGTTTTTT.